These 8 T cell receptor beta chains were all obtained from the same sample, sequenced in a study of early T cells in non-severe SARS-CoV-2 infection. TCRdb re-derived calls from the 5' RACE reads in MiXCR, one entry per CDR3 protein. The repertoire consists of around 89,000 distinct CDR3 sequences, with roughly 14% occurring once and the leading ten covering 0.58%. Sequenced input: whole blood. The source is an adult who was a healthcare worker with PCR-confirmed SARS-CoV-2 infection or an uninfected control (not recorded which).

The table lists this clonotype with a few counts. The CDR3 region has the DNA TGCGCCAGCAGTGAGTCGTTGGGGACAGGGGTAAACAATGAGCAGTTCTTC. The encoded protein is CASSESLGTGVNNEQFF. This chain joins TRBV10-2 and TRBJ2-1; TRBD1 agrees at 10 bases. Germline V CDR1 and CDR2: WSHSY, SAAADI. V shed 0 bases and J 5 bases; nucleotides not matched to a gene: 7. The CDR3 extends over 17 amino acids.

The rearrangement uses TRBV14 and TRBJ2-4; 9 bases align to TRBD1. The CDR3 covers 16 residues. CDR1 SGHDN and CDR2 FVKESK come from the germline V gene. V gave up 4 bases and J gave up 1 base; unmatched junction bases: 5. CDR3 nucleotides: TGTGCCAGCAGCCTCACGGGACAGGGTGCCAAAAACATTCAGTACTTC. Amino acids: CASSLTGQGAKNIQYF.

The chain is built from TRBV3-2 and TRBJ1-1; the DNA was not used to check the table's D call, TRBD1. TRBV3-2 is deemed a pseudogene. The CDR3 is 17 residues long. CDR3 nucleotide sequence: TGTGCCAGCAGCCAAGTAGCTAGGGGGGGAATGAACACTGAAGCTTTCTTT. This codes for CASSQVARGGMNTEAFF.

This clonotype was recorded a few times. This chain links TRBV6-6 with TRBJ2-7, with a possible D match to TRBD1 (5 bases). Germline CDR1 reads MNHNY; CDR2 reads SVGAGI (reference sequence). Trimming removed 0 bases from V and 0 bases from J, with 6 bases in between. CDR3 length equals 14 residues. The CDR3 is CASSYSQGSYEQYV. The CDR3 DNA reads TGTGCCAGCAGTTACTCTCAGGGCTCCTACGAGCAGTACGTC.

This sequence joins TRBV27 and TRBJ2-3; 11 bases are shared with TRBD2. The CDR3 contains 17 residues. Germline loops: CDR1 MNHEY, CDR2 SMNVEV (reference sequence). J was trimmed by 0 bases and V by 6 bases; bases with no gene match: 8. In DNA form, the CDR3 reads TGTGCCAGCAGAGCACTAGCGGGGGCCTCTAGCACAGATACGCAGTATTTT. Its translation is CASRALAGASSTDTQYF.

This clonotype was recorded a few times. The chain recombines TRBV11-2 with TRBJ2-3, with D unclear. V shed 0 bases and J shed 5 bases, with 12 bases lying between them. This CDR3 spans 15 amino acids. Germline CDR1 and CDR2: SGHAT and FQNNGV. The CDR3 nucleotides read TGTGCCAGCAGCTTAGATAGGCAAGTGGGAGATACGCAGTATTTT. This encodes CASSLDRQVGDTQYF. Supplemented by reference TRBV11-2 and TRBJ2-3, the full variable domain reads EAGVAQSPRYKIIEKRQSVAFWCNPISGHATLYWYQQILGQGPKLLIQFQNNGVVDDSQLPKDRFSAERLKGVDSTLKIQPAKLEDSAVYLCASSLDRQVGDTQYFGPGTRLTVL.

This clonotype has only a few counts. V gene TRBV5-1 combines with J gene TRBJ2-3, with 9 bases that match TRBD2. V trimming: 4 bases; J trimming: 1 base; junction bases outside the gene matches: 10. Looked up from germline, CDR1 is SGHRS and CDR2 is YFSETQ. The CDR3 covers 17 residues. The CDR3 coding sequence is TGCGCCAGCAGCCCCTCGGGCCTAGCGGGACGCACAGATACGCAGTATTTT. Translation gives CASSPSGLAGRTDTQYF.

V is TRBV20-1 and J is TRBJ1-6; D call uncertain. The CDR3 length is 14 residues. Germline loops: CDR1 DFQATT, CDR2 SNEGSKA (reference sequence). V was shortened by 5 bases and J by 13 bases, with 21 bases between the two germline ends. CDR3 protein: CSARLEGRPGPLHF. CDR3 DNA sequence: TGCAGTGCTCGACTTGAGGGCCGGCCCGGGCCCCTCCACTTT.